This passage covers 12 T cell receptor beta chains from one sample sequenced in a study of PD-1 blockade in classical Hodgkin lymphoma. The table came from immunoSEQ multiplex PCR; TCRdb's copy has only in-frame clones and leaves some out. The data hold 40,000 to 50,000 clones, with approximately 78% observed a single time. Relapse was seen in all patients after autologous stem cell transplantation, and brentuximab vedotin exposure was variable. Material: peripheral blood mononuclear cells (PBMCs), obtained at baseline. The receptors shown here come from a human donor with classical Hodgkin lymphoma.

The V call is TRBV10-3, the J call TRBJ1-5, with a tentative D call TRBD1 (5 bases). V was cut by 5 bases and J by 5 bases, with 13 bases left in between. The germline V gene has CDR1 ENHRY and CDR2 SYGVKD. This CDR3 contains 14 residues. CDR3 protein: CAISNGDFDQPQHF. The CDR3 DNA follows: TGTGCCATCAGTAACGGGGACTTCGATCAGCCCCAGCATTTT.

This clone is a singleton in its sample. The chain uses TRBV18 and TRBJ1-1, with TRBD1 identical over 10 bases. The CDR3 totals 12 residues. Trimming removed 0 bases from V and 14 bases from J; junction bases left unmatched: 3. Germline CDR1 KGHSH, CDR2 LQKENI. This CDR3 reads CASSPPDRGRFF. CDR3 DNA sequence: TGTGCCAGCTCACCACCGGACAGGGGGAGGTTCTTT. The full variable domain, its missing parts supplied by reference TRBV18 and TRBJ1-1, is NAGVMQNPRHLVRRRGQEARLRCSPMKGHSHVYWYRQLPEEGLKFMVYLQKENIIDESGMPKERFSAEFPKEGPSILRIQQVVRGDSAAYFCASSPPDRGRFFGQGTRLTVV.

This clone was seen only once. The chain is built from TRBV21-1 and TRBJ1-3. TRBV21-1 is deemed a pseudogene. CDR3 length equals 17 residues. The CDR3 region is CASSKRHKAVSGNTIYF. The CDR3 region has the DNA TGTGCCAGCAGCAAACGCCATAAGGCAGTCTCTGGAAACACCATATATTTT.

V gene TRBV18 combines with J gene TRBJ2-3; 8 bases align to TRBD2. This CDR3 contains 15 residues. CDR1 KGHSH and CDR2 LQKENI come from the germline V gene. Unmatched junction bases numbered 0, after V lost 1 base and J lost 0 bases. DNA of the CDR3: TGTGCCAGCTCACCACTAGCGGGGAGCACAGATACGCAGTATTTT. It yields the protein CASSPLAGSTDTQYF.

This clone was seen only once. The CDR3 nucleotides read TGTGCCAGCAGCCCGGCCTGGGGCGCGTATCTTCCCGAGCAGTACTTC. Translation: CASSPAWGAYLPEQYF. This chain joins TRBV11-2 and TRBJ2-7, with a weak D call TRBD1 (5 bases). This CDR3 has 16 amino acids. Trimming took off 5 bases at V and 6 bases at J, with 23 bases between the two ends. CDR1 is SGHAT and CDR2 is FQNNGV in the germline V gene.

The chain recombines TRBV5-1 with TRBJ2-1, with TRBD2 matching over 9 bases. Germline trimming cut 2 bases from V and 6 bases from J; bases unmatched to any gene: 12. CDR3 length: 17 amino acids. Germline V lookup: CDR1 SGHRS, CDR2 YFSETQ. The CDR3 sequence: CASSFNSGGARGNEQFF. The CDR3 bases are TGCGCCAGCAGCTTTAATAGCGGGGGAGCCAGGGGCAATGAGCAGTTCTTC. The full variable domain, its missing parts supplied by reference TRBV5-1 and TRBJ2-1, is KAGVTQTPRYLIKTRGQQVTLSCSPISGHRSVSWYQQTPGQGLQFLFEYFSETQRNKGNFPGRFSGRQFSNSRSEMNVSTLELGDSALYLCASSFNSGGARGNEQFFGPGTRLTVL.

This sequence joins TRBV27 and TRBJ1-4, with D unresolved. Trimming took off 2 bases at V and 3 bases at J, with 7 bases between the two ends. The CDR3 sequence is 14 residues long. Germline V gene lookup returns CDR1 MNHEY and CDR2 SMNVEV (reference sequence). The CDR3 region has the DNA TGTGCCAGCAGTTTAGTGGGGTCTAATGAAAAACTGTTTTTT. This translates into CASSLVGSNEKLFF.

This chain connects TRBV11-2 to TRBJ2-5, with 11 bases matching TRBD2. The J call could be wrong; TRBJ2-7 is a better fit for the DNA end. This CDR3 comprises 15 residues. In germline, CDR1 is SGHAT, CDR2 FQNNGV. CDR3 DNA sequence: TGTGCCAGCAGCTTCGGGACTAGCGGACCCTACGAGCAGTACTTC. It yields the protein CASSFGTSGPYEQYF.

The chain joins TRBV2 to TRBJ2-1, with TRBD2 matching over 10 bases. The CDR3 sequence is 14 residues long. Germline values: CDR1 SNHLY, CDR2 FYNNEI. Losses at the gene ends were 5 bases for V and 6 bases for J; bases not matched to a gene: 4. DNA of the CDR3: TGTGCCAGCAGTCCTAGCGGGGGTTTCAATGAGCAGTTCTTC. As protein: CASSPSGGFNEQFF. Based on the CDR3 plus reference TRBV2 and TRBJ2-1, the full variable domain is EPEVTQTPSHQVTQMGQEVILRCVPISNHLYFYWYRQILGQKVEFLVSFYNNEISEKSEIFDDQFSVERPDGSNFTLKIRSTKLEDSAMYFCASSPSGGFNEQFFGPGTRLTVL.

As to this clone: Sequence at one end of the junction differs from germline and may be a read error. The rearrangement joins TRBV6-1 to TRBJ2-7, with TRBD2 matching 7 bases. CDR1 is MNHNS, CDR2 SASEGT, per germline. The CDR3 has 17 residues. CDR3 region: CAISESPLRAGDYEQYF. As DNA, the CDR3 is TGTGCCATCAGTGAGTCCCCTCTAAGGGCGGGGGACTACGAGCAGTACTTC.

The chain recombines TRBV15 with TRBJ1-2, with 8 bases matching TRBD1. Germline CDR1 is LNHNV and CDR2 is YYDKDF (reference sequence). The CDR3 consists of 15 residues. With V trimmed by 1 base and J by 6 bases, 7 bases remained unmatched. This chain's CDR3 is CATSRGKDRANGYTF. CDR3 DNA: TGTGCCACCAGCAGAGGGAAGGACAGGGCAAATGGCTACACCTTC. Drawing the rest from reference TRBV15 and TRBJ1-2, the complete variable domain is DAMVIQNPRYQVTQFGKPVTLSCSQTLNHNVMYWYQQKSSQAPKLLFHYYDKDFNNEADTPDNFQSRRPNTSFCFLDIRSPGLGDTAMYLCATSRGKDRANGYTFGSGTRLTVV.

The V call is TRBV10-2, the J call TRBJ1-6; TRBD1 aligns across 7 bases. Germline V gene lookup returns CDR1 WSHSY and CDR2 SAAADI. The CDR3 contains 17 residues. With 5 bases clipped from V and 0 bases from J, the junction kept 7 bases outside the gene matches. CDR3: CASSLPTGSSYNSPLHF. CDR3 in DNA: TGCGCCAGCAGTTTACCGACAGGGAGCTCCTATAATTCACCCCTCCACTTT.